Included here is one T cell receptor (beta chain) sequence, with context. Read sequence stops 3 residues before the CDR3 end, and the germline J gene provides the missing end. The source of the sample is a study of T cells in women clearing cervical HPV infection. Study-wide background: Cases: HPV16-related CIN3 or worse on histology, a couple of invasive cancers. Blood came at first lesion visit for cases, post-clearance for controls.

The assay was immunoSEQ multiplex PCR, and TCRdb's table has in-frame clones only and misses some. The clone table shows about 22,000 clones, with the ten largest holding approximately 12%. This CDR3 is 13 amino acids long. The germline gives CDR1 DFQATT, CDR2 SNEGSKA (reference sequence). All donors had a single incident cervical HPV16 infection, not prevalent. HPV was found by MY09/MY11 PCR and dot-blot genotyping. The sequence was obtained from a woman between 18 and 70 years old with a cervical HPV16 infection that either progressed to CIN3+ or cleared (not recorded which). The V gene is TRBV20-1, the J gene TRBJ2-3; TRBD1 matches at 9 bases. Source material: blood buffy coat. CDR3 amino acids: CSASGQGNQPQYF. The DNA read from the CDR3 is TGCAGTGCTTCGGGACAGGGCAATCAGCCG.